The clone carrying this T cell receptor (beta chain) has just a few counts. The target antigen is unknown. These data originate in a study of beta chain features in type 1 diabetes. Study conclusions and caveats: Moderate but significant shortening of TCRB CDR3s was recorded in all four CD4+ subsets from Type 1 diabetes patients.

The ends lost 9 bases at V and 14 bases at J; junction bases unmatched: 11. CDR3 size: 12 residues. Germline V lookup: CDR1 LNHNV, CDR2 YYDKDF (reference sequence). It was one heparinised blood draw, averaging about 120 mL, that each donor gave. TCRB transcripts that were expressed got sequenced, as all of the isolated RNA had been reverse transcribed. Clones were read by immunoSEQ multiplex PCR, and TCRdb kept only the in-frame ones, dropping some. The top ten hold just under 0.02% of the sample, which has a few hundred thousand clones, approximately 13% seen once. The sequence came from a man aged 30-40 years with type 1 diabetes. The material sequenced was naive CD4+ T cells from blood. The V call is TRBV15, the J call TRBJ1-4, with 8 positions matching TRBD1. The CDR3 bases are TGTGCCACAGACAACCAGGGGGCTAGCCTGTTTTTT. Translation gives CATDNQGASLFF. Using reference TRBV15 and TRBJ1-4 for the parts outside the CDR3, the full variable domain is DAMVIQNPRYQVTQFGKPVTLSCSQTLNHNVMYWYQQKSSQAPKLLFHYYDKDFNNEADTPDNFQSRRPNTSFCFLDIRSPGLGDTAMYLCATDNQGASLFFGSGTQLSVL.